This T cell receptor beta chain was retrieved from a study of PD-1 blockade in classical Hodgkin lymphoma. Study as a whole: Intravenous delivery of nivolumab at 3 mg/kg to patients occurred every 2 weeks. General study findings and limits: The drivers behind the repertoire differences, possibly disease activity or prior therapy, remain undefined. Baseline TCR diversity was reportedly lower in newly diagnosed patients than healthy donors. TCR diversity in CD4+, not CD8+, cells rose significantly by C4D1.

With respect to this clone: Its matching antigen is unknown.

Germline assignment: CDR1 SGHTA and CDR2 FQGNSA. J was trimmed by 6 bases and V by 7 bases; bases with no gene match: 12. This CDR3 has 16 amino acids. Time point denoted: cycle 4 day 1 (C4D1), after five to seven weeks of nivolumab. Every patient experienced relapse after autologous stem cell transplantation, and brentuximab vedotin exposure varied. Only in-frame clones appear in the TCRdb table, and some are missing; sequencing was by immunoSEQ multiplex PCR. The table includes approximately 49,000 clones, about 80% detected once. This chain connects TRBV7-2 to TRBJ1-2, with 12 bases lining up with TRBD1. The receptor was derived from a human donor with classical Hodgkin lymphoma. This specimen consisted of peripheral blood mononuclear cells (PBMCs), obtained before the fourth cycle of nivolumab. In nucleotides, the CDR3 is TGTGCCAGCACCACGGGGACAGGGGGCGCTGGAAATGGCTACACCTTC. Translation: CASTTGTGGAGNGYTF.